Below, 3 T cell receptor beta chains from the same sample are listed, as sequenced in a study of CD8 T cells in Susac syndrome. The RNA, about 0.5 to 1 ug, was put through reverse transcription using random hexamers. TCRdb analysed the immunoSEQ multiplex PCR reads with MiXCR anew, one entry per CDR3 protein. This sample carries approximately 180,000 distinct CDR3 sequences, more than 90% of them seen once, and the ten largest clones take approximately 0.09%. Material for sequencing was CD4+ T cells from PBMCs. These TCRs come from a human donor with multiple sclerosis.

The CDR3: CASSQFPGIGQPLLFEQYF. In nucleotides, the CDR3 is TGTGCCAGCAGCCAGTTCCCGGGAATAGGGCAGCCCCTCTTGTTTGAGCAGTACTTC. The chain uses TRBV3-1 and TRBJ2-7, with a tentative D call TRBD2 (5 bases). Trimming removed 3 bases from V and 7 bases from J, with 31 bases in between. From germline, CDR1 is LGHDT and CDR2 YNNKEL (reference sequence). The CDR3 runs 19 residues.

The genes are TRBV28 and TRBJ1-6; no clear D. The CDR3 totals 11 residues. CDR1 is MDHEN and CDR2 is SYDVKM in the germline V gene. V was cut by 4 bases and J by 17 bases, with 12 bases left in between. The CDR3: CASSSRFGFHF. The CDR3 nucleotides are TGTGCCAGCAGTTCCCGATTTGGGTTCCACTTT.

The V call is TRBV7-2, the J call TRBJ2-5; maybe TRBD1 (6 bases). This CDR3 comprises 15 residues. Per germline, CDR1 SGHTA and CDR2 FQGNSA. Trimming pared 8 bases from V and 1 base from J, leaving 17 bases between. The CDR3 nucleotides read TGTGCCAGCCGTAGGGGGACGGCTATCCAAGAGACCCAGTACTTC. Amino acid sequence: CASRRGTAIQETQYF.